The present TCR beta chain was sequenced within a study of response to subunit inactivated influenza vaccine. MiXCR was run by TCRdb on the RT-PCR reads, yielding one entry per CDR3 protein. Among 500,000 to 700,000 distinct CDR3 sequences listed, under 30% were seen once. The germline V and J ends were trimmed by 3 bases and 0 bases, with 12 bases remaining between them. CDR3 length: 16 residues. Germline assignment: CDR1 SNHLY and CDR2 FYNNEI. There are a few counts of this clonotype. This same sample was also part of a study on T cells expressing NK-cell markers. That study reports: Synthesis of TCR beta cDNA relied on 5'RACE template switching carrying UMIs. The TCR beta repertoires were obtained from sorted CD3+CD56+NKG2C+, CD3+CD56+NKG2C- and CD3+CD56-NKG2C+ T cells.

The sequencing here drew on CD4+ T cells sorted from PBMCs, taken roughly 12 days after vaccination. The chain combines TRBV2 with TRBJ2-1, with no clear D. The receptor was isolated from a man between 45 and 60 years old who received an inactivated influenza vaccine. The CDR3 bases are TGTGCCAGCAGTGATTTGCTCTTCACCTCCTACAATGAGCAGTTCTTC. Protein sequence: CASSDLLFTSYNEQFF.